The 22 T cell receptor beta chains in this list originate from one sample, sequenced in a study of T-cell memory formation after mild COVID-19. TCRdb re-analysed the 5' RACE reads in MiXCR, keeping a single row per CDR3 protein. The sample lists 500,000 to 550,000 distinct CDR3 sequences, just over 20% occurring once. The sequencing input was PBMCs or a T cell subset sorted from them (not recorded which). The receptors originated from an adult woman who had mild COVID-19 (a few samples of this study predate the infection). Cell type and time point are not known.

The gene calls are TRBV29-1 and TRBJ2-1; perhaps TRBD2 as D (6 bases). The germline CDR1 and CDR2 sequences are SQVTM and ANQGSEA. The CDR3 is 15 amino acids. The ends were cut back, 6 bases at V and 3 bases at J, with 18 bases in the middle. The CDR3, as DNA: TGCAGCGTGCGGGGTAGCAGGAACTACTACAATGAGCAGTTCTTC. Protein product: CSVRGSRNYYNEQFF.

This clonotype was detected only a few times. The genes are TRBV4-3 and TRBJ2-1, with D perhaps TRBD1 (6 bases). The CDR3 extends over 14 amino acids. V was trimmed by 4 bases and J by 8 bases, leaving 15 bases between them. From germline, CDR1 is LGHNA and CDR2 YSLEER. This CDR3 is CASSRDRDNHEQFF. The CDR3 nucleotides are TGCGCCAGCAGCCGAGACCGGGACAACCATGAGCAGTTCTTC.

CDR3 sequence reads: CASSWTNNEQFF. CDR3 bases: TGTGCCAGCAGTTGGACAAACAATGAGCAGTTCTTC. The chain couples TRBV5-5 to TRBJ2-1, with TRBD1 as a possible D gene (5 bases). V lost 5 bases, J lost 5 bases, and 8 bases lay in between. This CDR3 contains 12 residues. CDR1 SGHKS and CDR2 YYEKEE come from the germline V gene (reference sequence).

This clonotype was seen only a few times. V usage is TRBV7-2 and J usage is TRBJ1-2, with 9 bases aligning to TRBD1. V was pared by 5 bases and J by 4 bases, with 8 bases of the junction left unmatched. The CDR3 runs 15 residues. The germline V gene has CDR1 SGHTA and CDR2 FQGNSA. CDR3 DNA: TGTGCCAGCAGCCCGCTTCTGGGACAGGGCTATGGCTACACCTTC. The encoded protein is CASSPLLGQGYGYTF.

The rearrangement uses TRBV5-1 and TRBJ2-1; 12 bases map to TRBD2. With 2 bases clipped from V and 4 bases from J, the junction kept 4 bases outside the gene matches. This CDR3 has 16 amino acids. Germline V gene sequence: CDR1 SGHRS, CDR2 YFSETQ. DNA for the CDR3: TGCGCCAGCAGCTTTTCAACTAGCGGGAGGTACAATGAGCAGTTCTTC. Amino acid sequence: CASSFSTSGRYNEQFF.

This clonotype was counted between two and nine times. The chain recombines TRBV29-1 with TRBJ2-7, with 11 positions matching TRBD2. J gave up 2 bases and V 7 bases, and 4 bases lay outside the gene matches. The CDR3 runs 13 residues. CDR1 is SQVTM and CDR2 is ANQGSEA in the germline V gene. The CDR3 sequence is CSALAGGAYEQYF. As DNA, the CDR3 is TGCAGCGCCCTAGCGGGAGGCGCCTACGAGCAGTACTTC.

The chain links TRBV24-1 to TRBJ2-3, with 9 bases that match TRBD2. In germline, CDR1 is KGHDR, CDR2 SFDVKD. This CDR3 has 16 residues. With V trimmed by 4 bases and J by 5 bases, 9 bases remained unmatched. The CDR3 loop reads CATSDRVLAGVDTQYF. The DNA of the CDR3 is TGTGCCACCAGTGACCGCGTACTAGCGGGTGTAGATACGCAGTATTTT.

The gene calls are TRBV4-2 and TRBJ2-2, with 12 positions matching TRBD2. Germline V gene lookup returns CDR1 LGHNA and CDR2 YNFKEQ. The length of the CDR3 is 18 residues. The junction had 8 bases not matched to a gene; V was cut back by 4 bases and J by 2 bases. The CDR3 DNA follows: TGTGCCAGCAGCCGCCGACTAGCGGGGGCTGGTAACACCGGGGAGCTGTTTTTT. It translates to CASSRRLAGAGNTGELFF.

This chain joins TRBV27 and TRBJ2-3, with D maybe TRBD1 (5 bases). Germline V gene lookup returns CDR1 MNHEY and CDR2 SMNVEV (reference sequence). The CDR3 covers 13 residues. Trimming cost V 0 bases and J 6 bases, with 7 bases left between them. CDR3 nucleotides: TGTGCCAGCAGTTTATCCCCAGGGGATACGCAGTATTTT. It specifies CASSLSPGDTQYF.

This clonotype was observed at least ten times. The rearrangement links TRBV19 to TRBJ2-3; tentatively, D is TRBD2 (6 bases). V was trimmed by 6 bases and J by 2 bases, leaving 15 bases between them. The CDR3 length is 15 residues. Germline V gives CDR1 LNHDA, CDR2 SQIVND (reference sequence). For the CDR3, the DNA is TGTGCCAGTAGCGCACCCGGGAGCCCCACAGATACGCAGTATTTT. Protein: CASSAPGSPTDTQYF. Supplemented by reference TRBV19 and TRBJ2-3, the full variable domain reads DGGITQSPKYLFRKEGQNVTLSCEQNLNHDAMYWYRQDPGQGLRLIYYSQIVNDFQKGDIAEGYSVSREKKESFPLTVTSAQKNPTAFYLCASSAPGSPTDTQYFGPGTRLTVL.

In its sample, this clonotype was seen a few times. CDR3 nucleotides: TGTGCCAGCAGCATAGGCAGGGGACGTGGAGGTTTGCAGCCCCAGCATTTT. It is translated as CASSIGRGRGGLQPQHF. V usage is TRBV7-8 and J usage is TRBJ1-5; perhaps TRBD1 as D (6 bases). The CDR3 sequence is 17 residues long. Trimming pared 5 bases from V and 7 bases from J, leaving 24 bases between. Per germline, CDR1 SGHVS and CDR2 FQNEAQ.

The chain carries TRBV6-6 and TRBJ1-1, with D possibly matching TRBD1 (5 bases). Germline CDR1 MNHNY, CDR2 SVGAGI (reference sequence). CDR3 length equals 15 residues. The V gene lost 10 bases and the J gene lost 1 base, with 19 bases spanning the gap. The CDR3 region has the DNA TGTGCCACCCTCCGGGGGGAGGGGACGAACACTGAAGCTTTCTTT. The encoded protein is CATLRGEGTNTEAFF.

This clonotype came up many times. The V and J genes are TRBV5-1 and TRBJ1-1; no reliable D call. Trimming pared 0 bases from V and 1 base from J, leaving 13 bases between. The CDR3 consists of 16 residues. Germline CDR1 is SGHRS and CDR2 is YFSETQ. CDR3 protein: CASSLEQALTNTEAFF. CDR3 nucleotide sequence: TGCGCCAGCAGCTTGGAGCAGGCACTCACGAACACTGAAGCTTTCTTT.

This clonotype has just a few counts. CDR3 DNA: TGTGCCATCAGTGAGGGTACGGCCTCCTACGAGCAGTACTTC. Its translation: CAISEGTASYEQYF. The rearrangement joins TRBV10-3 to TRBJ2-7; no definite D call. CDR1 ENHRY and CDR2 SYGVKD come from the germline V gene. This CDR3 region has 14 residues. The V gene lost 2 bases and the J gene lost 0 bases, with 8 bases spanning the gap.

The chain is built from TRBV19 and TRBJ2-7; 9 bases align to TRBD1. The CDR3 has 14 amino acids. Germline CDR1 is LNHDA and CDR2 is SQIVND (reference sequence). V dropped 6 bases and J dropped 6; count of bases not matched to a gene: 9. The CDR3 spells CASSPGQGLSEQYF. DNA of the CDR3: TGTGCCAGTAGCCCGGGACAGGGATTATCCGAGCAGTACTTC.

The chain uses TRBV29-1 and TRBJ2-3, with TRBD1 identical over 12 bases. The J segment lost 2 bases and the V segment lost 7 bases, leaving 4 bases of the junction unmatched. This CDR3 spans 14 amino acids. Germline V gene sequence: CDR1 SQVTM, CDR2 ANQGSEA. The CDR3 reads CSAGQGATTDTQYF. In nucleotides, the CDR3 is TGCAGCGCGGGACAGGGGGCGACCACAGATACGCAGTATTTT.

This clonotype was seen ten or more times. V usage is TRBV12-3 or TRBV12-4 and J usage is TRBJ2-1; D uncertain. Between the trimmed V and J ends, which lost 5 bases and 8 bases, there was a span of 10 bases. The CDR3 contains 12 residues. CDR3 loop: CASSPEADEQFF. CDR3 coding DNA: TGTGCCAGCAGTCCCGAGGCTGATGAGCAGTTCTTC.

This chain joins TRBV7-9 and TRBJ1-1; 7 positions match TRBD1. Germline-derived CDR1 and CDR2 are SEHNR and FQNEAQ (reference sequence). The CDR3 has 13 residues. Trimming cost V 1 base and J 10 bases; bases outside gene matches: 6. CDR3 bases: TGTGCCAGCAGCTTAGTTTCGGGACAGAGAGCTTTCTTT. It is translated as CASSLVSGQRAFF.

The CDR3 spells CASSQLAGAPGELFF. CDR3 bases: TGTGCCAGCAGTCAACTAGCGGGAGCCCCCGGGGAGCTGTTTTTT. The rearrangement joins TRBV12-3 or TRBV12-4 to TRBJ2-2; 11 nucleotides match TRBD2. V was pared by 5 bases and J by 6 bases, with 5 bases of the junction left unmatched. The CDR3 has 15 amino acids.

This clonotype was picked up a small number of times. V usage is TRBV7-9 and J usage is TRBJ2-3, with 9 bases aligning to TRBD2. Germline CDR1 is SEHNR and CDR2 is FQNEAQ (reference sequence). The CDR3 runs to 15 residues. V shed 5 bases, J shed 2 bases, and the junction held 5 bases outside the gene matches. The CDR3 protein is CASSPGLALTDTQYF. CDR3 nucleotides: TGTGCCAGCAGCCCTGGACTAGCGCTCACAGATACGCAGTATTTT. Supplemented by reference TRBV7-9 and TRBJ2-3, the full variable domain reads DTGVSQNPRHKITKRGQNVTFRCDPISEHNRLYWYRQTLGQGPEFLTYFQNEAQLEKSRLLSDRFSAERPKGSFSTLEIQRTEQGDSAMYLCASSPGLALTDTQYFGPGTRLTVL.

V and J are TRBV9 and TRBJ1-4; tentatively, D is TRBD1 (5 bases). Trimming cost V 4 bases and J 7 bases, with 20 bases left between them. The CDR3 is 16 residues long. Per germline, CDR1 SGDLS and CDR2 YYNGEE. As DNA, the CDR3 is TGTGCCAGCAGCCCGAGATGGGGCCCAGAAGGTGAAAAACTGTTTTTT. Translation gives CASSPRWGPEGEKLFF.

The J gene is TRBJ2-5, the V gene TRBV7-8; possibly TRBD2 for D (6 bases). Germline V lookup: CDR1 SGHVS, CDR2 FQNEAQ. V shed 1 base and J shed 13 bases, with 10 bases lying between them. This CDR3 spans 11 amino acids. The CDR3 region is CASSLETSLYF. In DNA form, the CDR3 reads TGTGCCAGCAGCTTAGAGACTAGTCTGTACTTC.